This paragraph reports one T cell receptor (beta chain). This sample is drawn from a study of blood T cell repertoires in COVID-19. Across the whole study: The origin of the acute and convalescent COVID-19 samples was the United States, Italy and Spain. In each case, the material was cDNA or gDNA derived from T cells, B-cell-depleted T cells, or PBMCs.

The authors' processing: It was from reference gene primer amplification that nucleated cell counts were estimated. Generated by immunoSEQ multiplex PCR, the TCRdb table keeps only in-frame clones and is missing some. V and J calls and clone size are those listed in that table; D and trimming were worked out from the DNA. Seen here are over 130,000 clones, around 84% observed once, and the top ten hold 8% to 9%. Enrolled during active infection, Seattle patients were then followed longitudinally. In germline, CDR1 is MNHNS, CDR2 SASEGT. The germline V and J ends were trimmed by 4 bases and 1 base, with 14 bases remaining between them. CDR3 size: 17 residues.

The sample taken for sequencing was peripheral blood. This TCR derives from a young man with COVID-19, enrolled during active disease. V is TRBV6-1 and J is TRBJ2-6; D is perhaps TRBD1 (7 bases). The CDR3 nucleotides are TGTGCCAGCAGTGTGGACAGGAGGGCGTCTGGGGCCAACGTCCTGACTTTC. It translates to CASSVDRRASGANVLTF.